The rows below give T cell receptor beta chains drawn from one sample of a study of shared clonotypes between healthy human individuals. Measured with immunoSEQ multiplex PCR; TCRdb has only the in-frame clones, and not every one. The sample contains over 2 million clones, about 95% of which appear only once. Material for sequencing was naive CD8+ T cells sorted from blood. Receptor source: a man younger than 35 in good health. CDR3s include the opening cysteine and the closing phenylalanine or tryptophan. The D gene is left open where the match is weak. Size tells how often a clone was seen (once, few, many) or the class of an expanded clone, and some rows leave it out.

- TRBJ1-2 - TRBV30 TGTGCCTGGAAAGGGTTCGGCTACACCTTC CAWKGFGYTF
- TRBJ2-7 - TRBV6-5 TGTGCCAGCAGTTACTCGGGGCCGACCTACGAGCAGTACTTC CASSYSGPTYEQYF
- TRBJ2-2 TRBD2 TRBV13 TGTGCCACCGGACGGGGGGTTTATGGCGGGGAGCTGTTTTTT CATGRGVYGGELFF
- TRBJ2-5 TRBD2 TRBV9 TGTGCCAGCAGCGTAGGCGGGGGGGAAGAGACCCAGTACTTC CASSVGGGEETQYF
- TRBJ1-4 - TRBV19 TGTGCCAGGAGGGGCAACGAAAAACTGTTTTTT CARRGNEKLFF
- TRBJ2-5 - TRBV5-1 TGCGCCAGCAGCTTGATCGAGTTCCAAGAGACCCAGTACTTC CASSLIEFQETQYF
once TRBJ1-4 TRBD1 TRBV14 TGTGCCAGCAGCCGGGACAGGGAGATCGAAAAACTGTTTTTT CASSRDREIEKLFF
- TRBJ2-2 TRBD1 TRBV18 TGTGCCAGCTCACCAGGACCGGGACAGGGTCCCACCGGGGAGCTGTTTTTT CASSPGPGQGPTGELFF
- TRBJ2-5 TRBD2 TRBV4-2 TGTGCCAGCAGCCAAGATGCCAGCGGGGGGGAGGGAGAGACCCAGTACTTC CASSQDASGGEGETQYF
- TRBJ1-1 TRBD1 TRBV7-9 TGTGCCAGCAGCCAGATTATAGGGGGACAGGGCAACACTGAAGCTTTCTTT CASSQIIGGQGNTEAFF
- TRBJ2-7 - TRBV5-4 TGTGCCAGCAGCTTGTACGGGAGTTTGGACTTC CASSLYGSLDF
- TRBJ2-3 - TRBV18 TGTGCCAGCTCACCACAGGGTTACACAGATACGCAGTATTTT CASSPQGYTDTQYF
- TRBJ2-3 - TRBV5-1 TGCGCCAGCACCTCGGGGGCAGATACGCAGTATTTT CASTSGADTQYF
few TRBJ2-1 - TRBV19 TGTGCCAGTAGTATAGGAGAGGGGGTCTCCTACAATGAGCAGTTCTTC CASSIGEGVSYNEQFF
- TRBJ1-6 TRBD1 TRBV7-6 TGTGCCAGCAGCCTGGACAGGGGGTTGAATTCACCCCTCCACTTT CASSLDRGLNSPLHF
- TRBJ2-7 TRBD2 TRBV6-5 TGTGCCAGCAGTTTCTTACTAGCGGGAGTGGAAGAGCAGTACTTC CASSFLLAGVEEQYF
- TRBJ2-7 - TRBV6-6 TGTGCCAGCTCCGAGCCTACGTACGAGCAGTACTTC CASSEPTYEQYF
- TRBJ1-5 TRBD1 TRBV28 TGTGCCAGCAGTTTAAGACAGGGAAATCAGCCCCAGCATTTT CASSLRQGNQPQHF
- TRBJ2-7 TRBD2 TRBV9 TGTGCCAGCACCCCCGGAGCGGGAGCCTCCTACGAGCAGTACTTC CASTPGAGASYEQYF
once TRBJ1-1 - TRBV6-5 TGTGCCAGCAGTCCTACAAATTCCGAAGCTTTCTTT CASSPTNSEAFF
- TRBJ2-2 TRBD2 TRBV19 TGTGCCAGTAGTCTTCGGGGGGCCGGGGAGCTGTTTTTT CASSLRGAGELFF
- TRBJ2-2 - TRBV29-1 TGCAGCGCAGGGCGCGCGACCGGGGAGCTGTTTTTT CSAGRATGELFF
- TRBJ2-7 - TRBV5-4 TGTGCCAGCAGCTTGCTAGGGAGCTACGAGCAGTACTTC CASSLLGSYEQYF
- TRBJ2-1 - TRBV27 TGTGCCAGCAGTTATGGATGGGGGGCTTATGAGCAGTTCTTC CASSYGWGAYEQFF
- TRBJ1-6 TRBD1 TRBV7-2 TGTGCCAGCTTTTGGGGGGACAGAAGTATTCAAAATTCACCCCTCCACTTT CASFWGDRSIQNSPLHF
- TRBJ2-7 - TRBV13 TGTGCCAGCAGCTTCGCAGGGCTCTACGAGCAGTACTTC CASSFAGLYEQYF
- TRBJ2-7 TRBD2 TRBV19 TGTGCCAGTAGTAGGGACTATACCTACGAGCAGTACTTC CASSRDYTYEQYF
- TRBJ2-7 TRBD1 TRBV19 TGTGCCAGTAGTAGGGACAGGGACGACTACGAGCAGTACTTC CASSRDRDDYEQYF
- TRBJ2-7 TRBD1 TRBV27 TGTGCCAGCAGTTCCGGGACAGGGGTTAGCGAGCAGTACTTC CASSSGTGVSEQYF
- TRBJ2-1 - TRBV7-7 TGTGCTAGCAGCGCAGAGCAGGGGTCGAATGAGCAGTTCTTC CASSAEQGSNEQFF
- TRBJ1-2 - TRBV28 TGTGCCAGCAGTTTATCTGGGTTGGCTAACTATGGCTACACCTTC CASSLSGLANYGYTF
- TRBJ1-3 TRBD1 TRBV5-6 TGTGCCAGCTCCGGGACAGGTGGAAACACCATATATTTT CASSGTGGNTIYF
- TRBJ2-7 - TRBV28 TGTGCCAGCAGTTTAGTCGGCGGAAGCTACGAGCAGTACTTC CASSLVGGSYEQYF
- TRBJ2-5 TRBD1 TRBV5-1 TGCGCCAGCAGCTGGATTTGGGACAGCCTAGGGGAGACCCAGTACTTC CASSWIWDSLGETQYF
- TRBJ2-7 - TRBV7-9 TGTGCCAGCAGCCCAGTGGGGCAAGGACAGCAGTACTTC CASSPVGQGQQYF
- TRBJ2-1 - TRBV15 TGTGCCACCAGCAGAGACTTGGGCTCCTACAATGAGCAGTTCTTC CATSRDLGSYNEQFF
- TRBJ2-1 - TRBV6-5 TGTGCCAGCAGTTACTTCCAGGGGAGGGATGAGCAGTTCTTC CASSYFQGRDEQFF
- TRBJ2-1 - TRBV7-9 TGTGCCAGCGTTGACAGCAGCTCCTACAATGAGCAGTTCTTC CASVDSSSYNEQFF
- TRBJ1-1 - TRBV6-6 TGTGCCAGCAGGGGCAGTCGGTACATGAACACTGAAGCTTTCTTT CASRGSRYMNTEAFF
- TRBJ2-1 TRBD2 TRBV29-1 TGCAGCGTTGAAACTGGACTAGCGGGAGTTCCCCTATCGTTCTTC CSVETGLAGVPLSFF
- TRBJ2-2 - TRBV6-6 TGTGCCAGCAGTTCCTACACCGGGGAGCTGTTTTTT CASSSYTGELFF
- TRBJ2-7 - TRBV7-9 TGTGCCAGCAGCTTCGTCGGGGGCTGGTACGAGCAGTACTTC CASSFVGGWYEQYF
- TRBJ1-6 TRBD1 TRBV7-6 TGTGCCAGCAGCCCTTTTTCGGGGACAGGGGGTTATGAGACCTATAATTCACCCCTCCACTTT CASSPFSGTGGYETYNSPLHF
- TRBJ2-7 - TRBV7-9 TGTGCCAGCAGCCTCGAACCTCTTTGGTGGTCCTACGAGCAGTACTTC CASSLEPLWWSYEQYF
- TRBJ2-7 TRBD2 TRBV7-9 TGTGCCAGCAGCCTCGGGAGGACCTACGAGCAGTACTTC CASSLGRTYEQYF
few TRBJ2-5 TRBD2 TRBV5-4 TGTGCCAGCAGCTTGCCGGGAGGAAGGGAGGAGACCCAGTACTTC CASSLPGGREETQYF
- TRBJ1-5 - TRBV19 TGTGCCAGTAGTCCCGCCCACGAGGGGGGCAATCAGCCCCAGCATTTT CASSPAHEGGNQPQHF
few TRBJ1-2 TRBD1 TRBV6-1 TGTGCCAGCAGCGGGACAGGCACTTGGGTCTATGGCTACACCTTC CASSGTGTWVYGYTF
- TRBJ2-7 TRBD1 TRBV29-1 TGCAGCGTTGGGCAGGGGGTCTACGAGCAGTACTTC CSVGQGVYEQYF
- TRBJ1-2 - TRBV10-3 TGTGCCATCAGTGTGGGGGGGTATGGCTACACCTTC CAISVGGYGYTF
- TRBJ2-3 - TRBV5-1 TGCGCCAGCAGCTTGGACAGTTCTAGCACAGATACGCAGTATTTT CASSLDSSSTDTQYF